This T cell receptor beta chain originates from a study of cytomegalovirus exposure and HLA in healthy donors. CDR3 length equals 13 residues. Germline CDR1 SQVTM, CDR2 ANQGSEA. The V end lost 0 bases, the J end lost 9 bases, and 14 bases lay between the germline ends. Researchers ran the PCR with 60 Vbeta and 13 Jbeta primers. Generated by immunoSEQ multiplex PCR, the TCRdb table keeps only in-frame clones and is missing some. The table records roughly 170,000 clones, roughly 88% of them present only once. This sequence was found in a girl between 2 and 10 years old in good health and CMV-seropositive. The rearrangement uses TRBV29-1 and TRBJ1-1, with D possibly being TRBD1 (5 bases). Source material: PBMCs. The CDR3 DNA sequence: TGCAGCGTTGAAGATAAAAAGGCAGGGCAAGCTTTCTTT. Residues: CSVEDKKAGQAFF.